This is a list of T cell receptor beta chains from one sample in a study of shared clonotypes between healthy human individuals. Profiling relied on immunoSEQ multiplex PCR, and the TCRdb table lists in-frame clones only, not all of them. Counted here are roughly 120,000 clones, about 70% occurring once; the ten biggest clones make up 20% to 25%. The material sequenced was memory CD8+ T cells sorted from blood. Every receptor here comes from a woman aged 25-40 years in good health. Both conserved end residues are part of each CDR3. The D gene is left open where the match is weak. Some rows mark clone size as missing; the rest say once, few, many or name a class of expanded clone.

CDR3 DNA: TGTGCCAGCAGTGAAGCTACGGGGGGATACACTGAAGCTTTCTTT
CDR3 protein: CASSEATGGYTEAFF
V gene: TRBV6-1
D gene: NA
J gene: TRBJ1-1
clone size: NA

CDR3 DNA: TGTGCCAGCTCACAGGATTACGAGCAGTACTTC
CDR3 protein: CASSQDYEQYF
V gene: TRBV18
D gene: NA
J gene: TRBJ2-7
clone size: NA

CDR3 DNA: TGTGCCAGTCCTCCGATTGCCGGCGGGAGGGCCCGGGATACGCAGTATTTT
CDR3 protein: CASPPIAGGRARDTQYF
V gene: TRBV7-9
D gene: TRBD2
J gene: TRBJ2-3
clone size: NA

CDR3 DNA: TGTGCCAGCAGGTTAGGGGCAGGGATAAGCCCCGATCAGCCCCAGCATTTT
CDR3 protein: CASRLGAGISPDQPQHF
V gene: TRBV28
D gene: NA
J gene: TRBJ1-5
clone size: NA

CDR3 DNA: TGTGCCAGCACCCCGAGACTAATGGATACGCAGTATTTT
CDR3 protein: CASTPRLMDTQYF
V gene: TRBV25-1
D gene: NA
J gene: TRBJ2-3
clone size: NA

CDR3 DNA: TGTGCCAGCAGTTTAGTTCTAGCGGGAGCCTCATGGGTGGACAATGAGCAGTTCTTC
CDR3 protein: CASSLVLAGASWVDNEQFF
V gene: TRBV28
D gene: TRBD2
J gene: TRBJ2-1
clone size: NA

CDR3 DNA: TGTGCCAGCAGTTTATCCGATCCATTCTACGAGCAGTACTTC
CDR3 protein: CASSLSDPFYEQYF
V gene: TRBV27
D gene: NA
J gene: TRBJ2-7
clone size: NA

CDR3 DNA: TGTGCCAGCAGCAAAGAATGGAGGGATTATCAGCCCCAGCATTTT
CDR3 protein: CASSKEWRDYQPQHF
V gene: TRBV21-1
D gene: NA
J gene: TRBJ1-5
clone size: NA

CDR3 DNA: TGTGCCAGTGGGACAGGGGAAGACACCGGGGAGCTGTTTTTT
CDR3 protein: CASGTGEDTGELFF
V gene: TRBV6-4
D gene: TRBD1
J gene: TRBJ2-2
clone size: many

CDR3 DNA: TGTGCCAGCTCACCCCCCGTGCGCGGCCAAGAGACCCAGTACTTC
CDR3 protein: CASSPPVRGQETQYF
V gene: TRBV18
D gene: NA
J gene: TRBJ2-5
clone size: NA

CDR3 DNA: TGTGCCAGCAGCTTCCCGGACAGGGGAGTCGGCGAGCAGTACTTC
CDR3 protein: CASSFPDRGVGEQYF
V gene: TRBV7-9
D gene: TRBD1
J gene: TRBJ2-7
clone size: NA

CDR3 DNA: TGTGCCATCAGAGTCGGCCTAGCGTCATACAATGAGCAGTTCTTC
CDR3 protein: CAIRVGLASYNEQFF
V gene: TRBV10-3
D gene: NA
J gene: TRBJ2-1
clone size: NA

CDR3 DNA: TGCGCCAGCAGCTTGGGGACAGGGTACTATGGCTACACCTTC
CDR3 protein: CASSLGTGYYGYTF
V gene: TRBV5-1
D gene: TRBD1
J gene: TRBJ1-2
clone size: NA

CDR3 DNA: TGTGCCAGCAGCCTAAGATCGGGCGGCAGACTAGCCTACGAGCAGTACTTC
CDR3 protein: CASSLRSGGRLAYEQYF
V gene: TRBV5-4
D gene: NA
J gene: TRBJ2-7
clone size: once

CDR3 DNA: TGTGCCAGCAGGTTGTCCATAGTGTCTGGTAATGAAAAACTGTTTTTT
CDR3 protein: CASRLSIVSGNEKLFF
V gene: TRBV28
D gene: NA
J gene: TRBJ1-4
clone size: NA

CDR3 DNA: TGCGCCAGCAGCTTTGCGAACACCGGGGAGCTGTTTTTT
CDR3 protein: CASSFANTGELFF
V gene: TRBV5-1
D gene: NA
J gene: TRBJ2-2
clone size: few

CDR3 DNA: TGTGCCAGCAGCCAAGGCACGTGCGGCGGGAGATGCACAGATACGCAGTATTTT
CDR3 protein: CASSQGTCGGRCTDTQYF
V gene: TRBV4-2
D gene: TRBD2
J gene: TRBJ2-3
clone size: once

CDR3 DNA: TGTGCCAGCAGTTTTGGGGGGAGGGACTCCTACAATGAGCAGTTCTTC
CDR3 protein: CASSFGGRDSYNEQFF
V gene: TRBV28
D gene: TRBD2
J gene: TRBJ2-1
clone size: NA

CDR3 DNA: TGTGCCAGCAGTCCCTCGGCGACGGGACGATCCGAGCAGTACTTC
CDR3 protein: CASSPSATGRSEQYF
V gene: TRBV7-9
D gene: NA
J gene: TRBJ2-7
clone size: NA

CDR3 DNA: TGTGCCAGCAGCGCCAATTACGAGCAGTACTTC
CDR3 protein: CASSANYEQYF
V gene: TRBV9
D gene: NA
J gene: TRBJ2-7
clone size: few

CDR3 DNA: TGTGCCAGTAGTCCCTTTGAGGGCTACGAGCAGTACTTC
CDR3 protein: CASSPFEGYEQYF
V gene: TRBV19
D gene: NA
J gene: TRBJ2-7
clone size: NA

CDR3 DNA: TGTGCCAGCAGCACCTCTAGCGCGGGCACCGGGGAGCTGTTTTTT
CDR3 protein: CASSTSSAGTGELFF
V gene: TRBV2
D gene: NA
J gene: TRBJ2-2
clone size: NA

CDR3 DNA: TGTGCCAGCAGGGATATGCGGAGGGGCACTGAAGCTTTCTTT
CDR3 protein: CASRDMRRGTEAFF
V gene: TRBV6-4
D gene: NA
J gene: TRBJ1-1
clone size: NA

CDR3 DNA: TGTGCCAGCAGTCCGGGACAGGGGTGGCAAGAGACCCAGTACTTC
CDR3 protein: CASSPGQGWQETQYF
V gene: TRBV28
D gene: TRBD1
J gene: TRBJ2-5
clone size: NA

CDR3 DNA: TGTGCCAGCAGCTTAGGCATAGGGGGATATGAGCAGTTCTTC
CDR3 protein: CASSLGIGGYEQFF
V gene: TRBV11-2
D gene: NA
J gene: TRBJ2-1
clone size: few

CDR3 DNA: TGTGCCAGCAGTTACACTGCAACTAATGAAAAACTGTTTTTT
CDR3 protein: CASSYTATNEKLFF
V gene: TRBV28
D gene: NA
J gene: TRBJ1-4
clone size: NA

CDR3 DNA: TGTGCCAGCAGTAACGGGACAGGGGGGAATCAGCCCCAGCATTTT
CDR3 protein: CASSNGTGGNQPQHF
V gene: TRBV6-4
D gene: TRBD1
J gene: TRBJ1-5
clone size: NA

CDR3 DNA: TGTGCCAGTAGTATAGGGGCAGTTGGGGCGAACACTGAAGCTTTCTTT
CDR3 protein: CASSIGAVGANTEAFF
V gene: TRBV19
D gene: NA
J gene: TRBJ1-1
clone size: NA

CDR3 DNA: TGTGCCACCAGCAGATTCCTTGCAGATACGCAGTATTTT
CDR3 protein: CATSRFLADTQYF
V gene: TRBV15
D gene: NA
J gene: TRBJ2-3
clone size: NA

CDR3 DNA: TGTGCCATCAGTGCCCGGAAAGGACCGCTAGGCTATGGCTACACCTTC
CDR3 protein: CAISARKGPLGYGYTF
V gene: TRBV10-3
D gene: NA
J gene: TRBJ1-2
clone size: NA

CDR3 DNA: TGTGCCAGCAGCTTAGGGCCCTATGGCTACACCTTC
CDR3 protein: CASSLGPYGYTF
V gene: TRBV7-6
D gene: NA
J gene: TRBJ1-2
clone size: NA

CDR3 DNA: TGTGCCAGCAGCGTAGAAGGGGACAACTACAATGAGCAGTTCTTC
CDR3 protein: CASSVEGDNYNEQFF
V gene: TRBV9
D gene: NA
J gene: TRBJ2-1
clone size: many

CDR3 DNA: TGCGCCAGCAGCCAAAACAGGGCCGGGGAGCTGTTTTTT
CDR3 protein: CASSQNRAGELFF
V gene: TRBV4-1
D gene: NA
J gene: TRBJ2-2
clone size: NA

CDR3 DNA: TGTGCCAGCAGTGGGGCCGGGGCCAACTATGGCTACACCTTC
CDR3 protein: CASSGAGANYGYTF
V gene: TRBV2
D gene: NA
J gene: TRBJ1-2
clone size: NA

CDR3 DNA: TGTGCCAGCAGCGTGCTGGGCGGGCAGCGACGGGTCGAGCAGTACTTC
CDR3 protein: CASSVLGGQRRVEQYF
V gene: TRBV13
D gene: NA
J gene: TRBJ2-7
clone size: NA

CDR3 DNA: TGCACCAGCAGCCAAGAACAAAGGGACTGGATATCCTACGAGCAGTACTTC
CDR3 protein: CTSSQEQRDWISYEQYF
V gene: TRBV1
D gene: NA
J gene: TRBJ2-7
clone size: NA

CDR3 DNA: TGTGCCAGCAGCTTAGCCCTATACGAGCAGTACTTC
CDR3 protein: CASSLALYEQYF
V gene: TRBV7-9
D gene: NA
J gene: TRBJ2-7
clone size: NA

CDR3 DNA: TGTGCCAGCAGCTTAGTCGGCCGGAGGGAGCAGTACTTC
CDR3 protein: CASSLVGRREQYF
V gene: TRBV7-8
D gene: NA
J gene: TRBJ2-5
clone size: NA

CDR3 DNA: TGTGCCAGCAGTGATCAGCGGGAGTACACAGATACGCAGTATTTT
CDR3 protein: CASSDQREYTDTQYF
V gene: TRBV25-1
D gene: TRBD2
J gene: TRBJ2-3
clone size: few

CDR3 DNA: TGCACCAGCAGCCAAGAAGGCCTTTGCACAGATACGCAGTATTTT
CDR3 protein: CTSSQEGLCTDTQYF
V gene: TRBV1
D gene: NA
J gene: TRBJ2-3
clone size: NA

CDR3 DNA: TGTGCCAGCAGCTCGAACACCGGGGAGCTGTTTTTT
CDR3 protein: CASSSNTGELFF
V gene: TRBV11-2
D gene: NA
J gene: TRBJ2-2
clone size: NA

CDR3 DNA: TGTGCCAGCAGTGGGCCCCCCGGATTTCCGGGAGGTAACACCGGGGAGCTGTTTTTT
CDR3 protein: CASSGPPGFPGGNTGELFF
V gene: TRBV6-1
D gene: TRBD2
J gene: TRBJ2-2
clone size: NA

CDR3 DNA: TGTGCCAGCAGTGAATCCGGGACTAGCGGGAGTTGGGATACGCAGTATTTT
CDR3 protein: CASSESGTSGSWDTQYF
V gene: TRBV25-1
D gene: TRBD2
J gene: TRBJ2-3
clone size: NA

CDR3 DNA: TGCGCCAGCAGATTTGAAGACAGGGACGGAGGTCAGCCCCAGCATTTT
CDR3 protein: CASRFEDRDGGQPQHF
V gene: TRBV5-1
D gene: TRBD1
J gene: TRBJ1-5
clone size: NA

CDR3 DNA: TGTGCCAGCAGCTTAGTCCCCGACCCGAGGGGCGTAACCTACGAGCAGTACTTC
CDR3 protein: CASSLVPDPRGVTYEQYF
V gene: TRBV11-1
D gene: NA
J gene: TRBJ2-7
clone size: once

CDR3 DNA: TGCGCCAGCAGCCAGCGCTTACAGGGCCTTGTCAACGAGCAGTACTTC
CDR3 protein: CASSQRLQGLVNEQYF
V gene: TRBV4-1
D gene: NA
J gene: TRBJ2-7
clone size: NA

CDR3 DNA: TGTGCCAGCAGTGGAAACAAGGGTCATGGCTACACCTTC
CDR3 protein: CASSGNKGHGYTF
V gene: TRBV28
D gene: NA
J gene: TRBJ1-2
clone size: many

CDR3 DNA: TGTGCCAGCAGCTTTAGCGGGAGGGCCTACGAGCAGTACTTC
CDR3 protein: CASSFSGRAYEQYF
V gene: TRBV11-2
D gene: TRBD2
J gene: TRBJ2-7
clone size: few

CDR3 DNA: TGTGCCAGCAGTGGGGGGGGACGTATGCTCACTGAAGCTTTCTTT
CDR3 protein: CASSGGGRMLTEAFF
V gene: TRBV28
D gene: NA
J gene: TRBJ1-1
clone size: NA

CDR3 DNA: TGTGCCAGCAGTGGCTCCTGGGAGCGGGAGGGATGGCAGTACTTC
CDR3 protein: CASSGSWEREGWQYF
V gene: TRBV28
D gene: TRBD2
J gene: TRBJ2-7
clone size: NA

CDR3 DNA: TGTGCCAGCAGTGGGGCGGGAGAGACTTCCTACGAGCAGTACTTC
CDR3 protein: CASSGAGETSYEQYF
V gene: TRBV25-1
D gene: TRBD2
J gene: TRBJ2-7
clone size: NA

CDR3 DNA: TGTGCCAGCAAAATAGGACAGGGTAGAGATACGCAGTATTTT
CDR3 protein: CASKIGQGRDTQYF
V gene: TRBV27
D gene: TRBD1
J gene: TRBJ2-3
clone size: NA

CDR3 DNA: TGTGCCAGCAGCGTAGTCCCCCATGGAACTTGGGAGACATACAATGAGCAGTTCTTC
CDR3 protein: CASSVVPHGTWETYNEQFF
V gene: TRBV9
D gene: NA
J gene: TRBJ2-1
clone size: NA

CDR3 DNA: TGTGCCAGCAGCCAAGATCTACTAGCGGGATCAAATGAGCAGTTCTTC
CDR3 protein: CASSQDLLAGSNEQFF
V gene: TRBV4-2
D gene: TRBD2
J gene: TRBJ2-1
clone size: once

CDR3 DNA: TGCGCCAGCGGGAAGAACACTGAAGCTTTCTTT
CDR3 protein: CASGKNTEAFF
V gene: TRBV10-2
D gene: NA
J gene: TRBJ1-1
clone size: NA

CDR3 DNA: TGTGCCAGCAGCCTGTGGGGTAGCTCCTACGAGCAGTACTTC
CDR3 protein: CASSLWGSSYEQYF
V gene: TRBV14
D gene: NA
J gene: TRBJ2-7
clone size: NA

CDR3 DNA: TGCGCCAGCAGCCTGTTGATGGGGGGCTACGAGCAGTACTTC
CDR3 protein: CASSLLMGGYEQYF
V gene: TRBV14
D gene: NA
J gene: TRBJ2-7
clone size: NA

CDR3 DNA: TGCGCCAGCAGAGGGGACGTAAGATACGAGCAGTACTTC
CDR3 protein: CASRGDVRYEQYF
V gene: TRBV5-1
D gene: NA
J gene: TRBJ2-7
clone size: NA

CDR3 DNA: TGTGCCAGCTTCCGGTGGACAGGGATCAGTGGCTACACCTTC
CDR3 protein: CASFRWTGISGYTF
V gene: TRBV6-1
D gene: TRBD1
J gene: TRBJ1-2
clone size: NA

CDR3 DNA: TGTGCCAGCAGTTCTCCTGGGGCCTTAGCCTACGAGCAGTACTTC
CDR3 protein: CASSSPGALAYEQYF
V gene: TRBV28
D gene: NA
J gene: TRBJ2-7
clone size: NA